The sequence of this T cell receptor (beta chain) was determined in a study of T-cell reconstitution after alpha-beta-depleted transplantation in children (dated by TCRdb to the mid-2010s). Background on the whole study: Using TCR repertoire profiling, the study followed T-cell immune reconstitution in a quantitative way in children after TCRalphabeta/CD19-depleted allogeneic hematopoietic cell transplantation. Broad study findings and their caveats: The high TCRbeta diversity at day 60 in some patients was ascribed to recipient T cells and intrathymic progenitors that had survived conditioning. The apparently early recovery of alphabetaT-cell counts about two months after transplant reportedly depended on only several hundred rapidly expanded clones that came from non-depleted graft cells. The frequencies of hyperexpanded clones fell over the following months, and after one year, T-cell counts and TCRbeta diversity were mostly attributed to newly produced T cells.

CDR1 DFQATT and CDR2 SNEGSKA were looked up in the germline V gene (reference sequence). CDR3 length: 13 amino acids, cysteine to phenylalanine. Left in the record is the CDR3 DNA by itself, 39 bases read in frame from the first base. Unmatched junction bases come to 13, with V trimmed by 6 bases and J by 11 bases. This clonotype was seen more than once but under ten times. This receptor's antigen is unknown. No qualities accompany the bases; no much larger clone lies one base away. The intended sense of this specimen's treatment or condition label: allogeneic hematopoietic cell transplantation with graft depleted of TCRalphabeta T cells and CD19 B cells. The transplant recipients were children given TCRalphabeta/CD19-depleted allogeneic hematopoietic cell grafts. The library relied on PCR. Sequencing relied on an Illumina HiSeq 2500. Molecular barcoding was employed in the preparation of TCR libraries, with unique molecular identifiers being used to normalize TCRbeta repertoire quantification. TCRdb cleaned the public reads at Q25 with fastp, built clones with MiXCR and kept in-frame beta chains. Rows with a matching CDR3 protein are joined into one entry that keeps the most common DNA and genes. The sample has fewer than 750,000 distinct CDR3 sequences on record, roughly 27% of them singletons. The leading ten clones occupy about 35% of the sample.

The sample in question was PBMCs, obtained before TCRalphabeta/CD19-depleted stem cell transplant. The rearranged chain carries TRBV20-1 and TRBJ1-5; TRBD1 matches 7 bases in the middle. This TCR derives from a boy in the first two years of life with Wiskott-Aldrich syndrome, due to receive a stem cell transplant. The DNA is TGCAGTGCAGGACAGGACCCACGGGAAGCCCAGCATTTT. The encoded protein is CSAGQDPREAQHF.